These 21 T cell receptor beta chains were sequenced from one sample in a study of T cells expressing NK-cell markers. TCRdb reworked the 5' RACE reads into one entry per CDR3 protein, no DNA. This listing includes about 20,000 distinct CDR3 sequences. The sample comprised blood T cells: a sorted CD56 or NKG2C T cell subset, CD4+ or CD8+ T cells, or bulk PBMC T cells (not recorded which). These receptors were taken from a man aged 18-75 years in good health.

This chain uses TRBV6-5 with TRBJ1-1; as DNA is missing, the TRBD1 call by TCRdb cannot be tested. CDR3 size: 11 residues. Germline V CDR1 and CDR2: MNHEY, SVGAGI. The CDR3 region is CASRSGDEAFF.

This chain connects TRBV6-5 to TRBJ1-6; the D gene TCRdb calls, TRBD1, cannot be checked with no DNA. In germline, CDR1 is MNHEY, CDR2 SVGAGI. CDR3 size: 17 residues. Here the CDR3 reads CASSYSVWPQGESPLHF.

This chain links TRBV7-9 with TRBJ1-2; TCRdb outputs TRBD1, but without DNA this stays unchecked. The CDR3 covers 13 residues. Germline assignment: CDR1 SEHNR and CDR2 FQNEAQ (reference sequence). The CDR3 region is CASSRSGSGGYTF.

The chain uses TRBV5-1 and TRBJ1-2. This CDR3 is 14 amino acids long. From germline, CDR1 is SGHRS and CDR2 YFSETQ. This CDR3 reads CASSLVGGNYGYTF.

The genes are TRBV10-3 and TRBJ1-4. The germline V gene encodes CDR1 ENHRY and CDR2 SYGVKD. CDR3 length: 12 residues. The CDR3 loop is CAISDNREELFF.

This chain joins TRBV2 and TRBJ1-2; TCRdb gives TRBD1 as the D gene, but with no DNA this cannot be confirmed. The CDR3 totals 11 residues. Looked up from germline, CDR1 is SNHLY and CDR2 is FYNNEI. The CDR3: CASGRGEGYTF.

The chain recombines TRBV4-1 with TRBJ2-1; TCRdb reports TRBD2, a call that lacks DNA to check it against. This CDR3 comprises 15 residues. CDR1 is MGHRA and CDR2 is YSYEKL in the germline V gene. CDR3 protein: CASSHDGGAHNEQFF.

The gene calls are TRBV6-1 and TRBJ2-5; the D gene TCRdb calls, TRBD1, cannot be checked with no DNA. Germline values: CDR1 MNHNS, CDR2 SASEGT. This CDR3 region has 13 residues. CDR3 sequence reads: CASTAGTGGTQYF.

The chain is built from TRBV27 and TRBJ2-5. From germline, CDR1 is MNHEY and CDR2 SMNVEV (reference sequence). The CDR3 sequence is 15 residues long. The CDR3 sequence is CASSLSTGKQETQYF.

This sequence joins TRBV28 and TRBJ1-2. Germline CDR1 and CDR2: MDHEN and SYDVKM. CDR3 length: 13 amino acids. The CDR3 sequence: CASTETDTYGYTF.

The chain joins TRBV28 to TRBJ2-5. This CDR3 spans 12 amino acids. Per the germline V gene, CDR1 is MDHEN and CDR2 is SYDVKM. The CDR3 reads CASSASKETQYF.

The J gene is TRBJ2-2, the V gene TRBV29-1; without DNA, the TCRdb call of TRBD2 cannot be checked. Per the germline V gene, CDR1 is SQVTM and CDR2 is ANQGSEA. The CDR3 covers 13 residues. The CDR3 loop reads CSVAVGVGGELFF.

The chain links TRBV6-1 to TRBJ2-1. The CDR3 runs to 12 residues. CDR1 is MNHNS, CDR2 SASEGT, per germline. The CDR3 here is CASNRSYNEQFF.

V gene TRBV7-2 combines with J gene TRBJ2-5; the D gene TCRdb calls, TRBD2, cannot be checked with no DNA. Germline CDR1 SGHTA, CDR2 FQGNSA. The CDR3 is made up of 16 amino acids. The CDR3 sequence is CASSLFLAGGQETQYF.

V gene TRBV2 combines with J gene TRBJ1-5. The CDR3 covers 15 residues. Germline assignment: CDR1 SNHLY and CDR2 FYNNEI. This CDR3 is CASSDWGRSNQPQHF.

V is TRBV6-1 and J is TRBJ2-1; TCRdb names TRBD1, which stays unverified in the absence of DNA. Germline V gives CDR1 MNHNS, CDR2 SASEGT. This CDR3 contains 15 residues. The CDR3 spells CASSTQGVGGDEQFF.

The J gene is TRBJ2-3, the V gene TRBV7-2; with no DNA, the TCRdb D assignment of TRBD2 cannot be verified. The CDR3 is made up of 16 amino acids. Looked up from germline, CDR1 is SGHTA and CDR2 is FQGNSA. The CDR3 loop is CASSSEGTSGAYTQYF.

CDR3: CASSYRQGAAGELFF. The chain joins TRBV5-1 to TRBJ2-2; TCRdb proposes TRBD1, but this gene call is untestable without DNA. The CDR3 covers 15 residues. Germline V gene data show CDR1 as SGHRS and CDR2 as YFSETQ.

The gene calls are TRBV20-1 and TRBJ1-1; TCRdb designates TRBD1, a call that cannot be tested without DNA. Per germline, CDR1 DFQATT and CDR2 SNEGSKA (reference sequence). The CDR3 spans 12 residues. CDR3 region: CSASDRGERAFF.

The rearrangement uses TRBV14 and TRBJ1-4. The CDR3 length is 15 residues. The germline gives CDR1 SGHDN, CDR2 FVKESK. CDR3 loop: CASSQEVAFNEKLFF. Combining the CDR3 with reference TRBV14 and TRBJ1-4 gives the whole variable domain EAGVTQFPSHSVIEKGQTVTLRCDPISGHDNLYWYRRVMGKEIKFLLHFVKESKQDESGMPNNRFLAERTGGTYSTLKVQPAELEDSGVYFCASSQEVAFNEKLFFGSGTQLSVL.

The chain links TRBV5-6 to TRBJ2-7; the D call from TCRdb, TRBD1, cannot be confirmed without DNA. Germline V gene sequence: CDR1 SGHDT, CDR2 YYEEEE. The CDR3 extends over 15 amino acids. CDR3 sequence reads: CASSIRGRGSYEQYF.